The present TCR beta chain was sequenced within a study of cytomegalovirus exposure and HLA in healthy donors. PCR amplification relied on 60 Vbeta primers (plus 13 Jbeta primers). Here immunoSEQ multiplex PCR was the method, and the copy in TCRdb shows in-frame clones only, minus some. The table lists about 65,000 clones, about 72% of them singletons. Sequencing was done on a sample of PBMCs. The sequence was collected from a girl between 10 and 17 years old in good health and CMV-seropositive.

The CDR3: CASSLNQRGFYGYTF. The CDR3 DNA reads as TGTGCCAGCAGCCTCAACCAGCGGGGATTTTATGGCTACACCTTC. The gene calls are TRBV7-8 and TRBJ1-2, with unresolved D. This CDR3 contains 15 residues. Trimming removed 5 bases at V and 5 bases at J, with 18 bases between. Germline V lookup: CDR1 SGHVS, CDR2 FQNEAQ.